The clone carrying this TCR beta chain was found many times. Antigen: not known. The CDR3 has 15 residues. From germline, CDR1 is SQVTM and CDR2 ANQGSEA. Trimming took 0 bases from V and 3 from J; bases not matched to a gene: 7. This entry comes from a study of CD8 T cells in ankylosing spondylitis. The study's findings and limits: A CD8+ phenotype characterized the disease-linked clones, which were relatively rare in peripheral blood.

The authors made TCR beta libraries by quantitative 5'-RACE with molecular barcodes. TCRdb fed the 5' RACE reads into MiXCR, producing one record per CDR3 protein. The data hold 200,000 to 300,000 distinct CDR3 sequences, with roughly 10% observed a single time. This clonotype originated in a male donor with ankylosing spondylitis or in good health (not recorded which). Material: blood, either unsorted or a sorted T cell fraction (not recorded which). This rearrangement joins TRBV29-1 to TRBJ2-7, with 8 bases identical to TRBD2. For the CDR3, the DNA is TGCAGCGTTGAAGATGGAGGGCTAGCGGGCTACGAGCAGTACTTC. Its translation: CSVEDGGLAGYEQYF.